This record looks at one T cell receptor (beta chain) sequence and its context. Assay: immunoSEQ multiplex PCR; the TCRdb copy retains only in-frame clones and omits some. The repertoire holds about 210,000 clones, 65% to 90% seen once, with approximately 5.1% in the top ten. The data were taken from a study of blood T cell repertoires in COVID-19. The V gene lost 6 bases and the J gene lost 6 bases, with 12 bases spanning the gap. The length of the CDR3 is 12 residues. The V gene's germline CDR1 is MNHEY and CDR2 SMNVEV (reference sequence). The TCR originated in a man between 50 and 59 years old with COVID-19, enrolled during active disease. The sequenced material came from peripheral blood. V gene TRBV27 combines with J gene TRBJ2-7, with a tentative D call TRBD1 (6 bases). The CDR3 DNA is TGTGCCAGCAGCTCTTGGGGGCGCGAGCAGTACTTC. Amino acid sequence: CASSSWGREQYF.